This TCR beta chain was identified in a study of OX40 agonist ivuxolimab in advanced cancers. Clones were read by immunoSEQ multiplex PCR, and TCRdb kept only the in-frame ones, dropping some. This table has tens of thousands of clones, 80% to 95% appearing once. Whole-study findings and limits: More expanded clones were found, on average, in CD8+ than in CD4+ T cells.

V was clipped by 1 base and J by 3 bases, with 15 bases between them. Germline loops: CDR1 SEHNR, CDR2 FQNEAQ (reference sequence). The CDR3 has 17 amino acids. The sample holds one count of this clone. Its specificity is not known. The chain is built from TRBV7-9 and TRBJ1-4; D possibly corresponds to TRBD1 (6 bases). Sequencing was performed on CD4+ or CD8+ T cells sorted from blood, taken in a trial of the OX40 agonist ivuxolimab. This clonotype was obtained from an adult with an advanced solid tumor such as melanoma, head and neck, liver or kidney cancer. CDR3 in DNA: TGTGCCAGCAGCTTAGGAGAGCCTTACAGGGCTAATGAAAAACTGTTTTTT. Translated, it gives CASSLGEPYRANEKLFF.